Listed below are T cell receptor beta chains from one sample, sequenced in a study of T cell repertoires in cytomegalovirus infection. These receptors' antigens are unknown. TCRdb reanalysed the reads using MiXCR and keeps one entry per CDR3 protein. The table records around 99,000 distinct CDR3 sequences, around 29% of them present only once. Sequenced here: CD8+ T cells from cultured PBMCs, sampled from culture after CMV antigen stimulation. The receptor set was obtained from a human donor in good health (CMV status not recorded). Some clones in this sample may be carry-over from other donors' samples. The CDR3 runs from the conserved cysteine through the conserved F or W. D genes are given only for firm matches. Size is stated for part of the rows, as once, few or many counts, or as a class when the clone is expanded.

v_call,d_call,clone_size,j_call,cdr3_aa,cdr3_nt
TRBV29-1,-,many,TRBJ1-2,CSDARGGEYGYTF,TGCAGCGACGCTCGGGGTGGGGAATATGGCTACACCTTC
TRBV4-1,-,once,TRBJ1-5,CASSQDGVGRGNQPQHF,TGCGCCAGCAGCCAAGATGGGGTTGGCAGGGGCAATCAGCCCCAGCATTTT
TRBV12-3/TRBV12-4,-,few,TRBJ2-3,CASSLADRATDTQYF,TGTGCCAGCAGTTTAGCGGACAGAGCCACAGATACGCAGTATTTT
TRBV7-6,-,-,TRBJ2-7,CASRSATGQNSYEQYF,TGTGCCAGCAGATCAGCCACCGGACAGAACTCCTACGAGCAGTACTTC
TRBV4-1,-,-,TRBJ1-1,CASSQDGDIPNTEAFF,TGCGCCAGCAGCCAAGATGGGGACATCCCGAACACTGAAGCTTTCTTT
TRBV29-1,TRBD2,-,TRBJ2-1,CSVDGLAGAPGSYNEQFF,TGCAGCGTTGACGGACTAGCGGGGGCCCCCGGCTCCTACAATGAGCAGTTCTTC
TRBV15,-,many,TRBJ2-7,CATSREDSYEQYF,TGTGCCACCAGCAGGGAGGACAGCTACGAGCAGTACTTC
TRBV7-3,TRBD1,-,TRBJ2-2,CASSWTGPGGELFF,TGTGCCAGCAGCTGGACAGGTCCGGGCGGGGAGCTGTTTTTT
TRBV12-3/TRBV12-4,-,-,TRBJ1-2,CASSPASHGYTF,TGTGCCAGCAGTCCTGCCAGTCATGGCTACACCTTC
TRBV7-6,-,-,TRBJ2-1,CASSLDPRAEQFF,TGTGCCAGCAGCTTAGACCCCAGGGCTGAGCAGTTCTTC
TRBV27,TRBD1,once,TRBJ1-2,CASSLGTGLQGYTF,TGTGCCAGCAGTTTGGGGACAGGGTTGCAGGGCTACACCTTC